This TCR beta chain was identified during a study of T-cell reconstitution after alpha-beta-depleted transplantation in children. Preparation of the TCRbeta library involved a method that used unique molecular identifiers. TCRdb called the PCR reads again in MiXCR, with one record for every CDR3 protein. The sample lists hundreds of thousands of distinct CDR3 sequences, roughly a tenth occurring once. Turning to this clonotype: Possible read error: a much larger clone is one base away.

The sequence was obtained from a child aged 2 to 10 with inherited bone marrow failure, due to receive a stem cell transplant. Source: PBMCs, taken before TCRalphabeta/CD19-depleted stem cell transplant.

As DNA, the CDR3 is TGCAGTCCCTTAGTGGGGACTAGCGGGAGCTACGAGCAGTACTTC. Protein: CSPLVGTSGSYEQYF. This chain joins TRBV20-1 and TRBJ2-7; 14 nucleotides agree with TRBD2. In germline, CDR1 is DFQATT, CDR2 SNEGSKA (reference sequence). Unmatched junction bases numbered 9, after V lost 8 bases and J lost 3 bases. This CDR3 region has 15 residues.